Listed below are T cell receptor beta chains from one sample, sequenced in a study of blood T cell repertoires in COVID-19. Assay: immunoSEQ multiplex PCR; the TCRdb copy retains only in-frame clones and omits some. The data hold 210,000 or so clones, with approximately 78% observed a single time. Sequencing used peripheral blood. These receptors came from a woman aged 40-49 years with acute or convalescent COVID-19. Both conserved end residues are part of each CDR3.

CDR3aa: CASSPDRNSGNTIYF; v_gene: TRBV6-5; len: 15; j_gene: TRBJ1-3
CDR3aa: CASSSTGGYEQYF; v_gene: TRBV7-9; len: 13; j_gene: TRBJ2-7
CDR3aa: CASSFGEGYGYTF; v_gene: TRBV7-9; len: 13; j_gene: TRBJ1-2
CDR3aa: CASTNGGTGAFTEAFF; v_gene: TRBV19; len: 16; j_gene: TRBJ1-1
CDR3aa: CASSPERESYEQYF; v_gene: TRBV4-2; len: 14; j_gene: TRBJ2-7
CDR3aa: CASSSLAGGPYTGELFF; v_gene: TRBV27; len: 17; j_gene: TRBJ2-2
CDR3aa: CASSLGHDSRTDTQYF; v_gene: TRBV2; len: 16; j_gene: TRBJ2-3
CDR3aa: CASSRDWSSGNTIYF; v_gene: TRBV11-1; len: 15; j_gene: TRBJ1-3
CDR3aa: CASSPGISNQPQHF; v_gene: TRBV7-2; len: 14; j_gene: TRBJ1-5
CDR3aa: CASSLGAGRPDNEQFF; v_gene: TRBV5-1; len: 16; j_gene: TRBJ2-1
CDR3aa: CASSEGLADTQYF; v_gene: TRBV10-1; len: 13; j_gene: TRBJ2-3
CDR3aa: CASSQEGTSEGYEKLFF; v_gene: TRBV4-3; len: 17; j_gene: TRBJ1-4
CDR3aa: CASSHTGTGGPYEQYF; v_gene: TRBV7-2; len: 16; j_gene: TRBJ2-7
CDR3aa: CASSPPTGSLGGNEAFF; v_gene: TRBV18; len: 17; j_gene: TRBJ1-1
CDR3aa: CASSQAGGRENIQYF; v_gene: TRBV3-1/TRBV3-2; len: 15; j_gene: TRBJ2-4
CDR3aa: CASSLRGTGGATEAFF; v_gene: TRBV5-6; len: 16; j_gene: TRBJ1-1
CDR3aa: CASSLALNLTGPGEKLFF; v_gene: TRBV11-3; len: 18; j_gene: TRBJ1-4
CDR3aa: CASSGTVTVVDQPQHF; v_gene: TRBV6-1; len: 16; j_gene: TRBJ1-5
CDR3aa: CASSFPGLDSTDTQYF; v_gene: TRBV5-4; len: 16; j_gene: TRBJ2-3
CDR3aa: CASSFPGQGVGEQFF; v_gene: TRBV5-6; len: 15; j_gene: TRBJ2-1
CDR3aa: CASSIGAVFNTEAFF; v_gene: TRBV19; len: 15; j_gene: TRBJ1-1
CDR3aa: CASSFNGRGTEAFF; v_gene: TRBV5-1; len: 14; j_gene: TRBJ1-1
CDR3aa: CASSQEGTSGHYEQYF; v_gene: TRBV4-2; len: 16; j_gene: TRBJ2-7
CDR3aa: CASSFSVNSYNEQFF; v_gene: TRBV7-2; len: 15; j_gene: TRBJ2-1
CDR3aa: CASSPQSDRWPQHF; v_gene: TRBV18; len: 14; j_gene: TRBJ1-5
CDR3aa: CASSLVGRGQETQYF; v_gene: TRBV7-6; len: 15; j_gene: TRBJ2-5
CDR3aa: CASSSGETQYF; v_gene: TRBV7-2; len: 11; j_gene: TRBJ2-5
CDR3aa: CASTAYYEQYF; v_gene: TRBV2; len: 11; j_gene: TRBJ2-7
CDR3aa: CASSQEGGAGNQPQHF; v_gene: TRBV4-1; len: 16; j_gene: TRBJ1-5
CDR3aa: CASSSGGGTEAFF; v_gene: TRBV6-5; len: 13; j_gene: TRBJ1-1
CDR3aa: CASSLGGAVMVGTDTQYF; v_gene: TRBV5-1; len: 18; j_gene: TRBJ2-3
CDR3aa: CASTTGQNNQPQHF; v_gene: TRBV19; len: 14; j_gene: TRBJ1-5
CDR3aa: CASSWAGAGGREAFF; v_gene: TRBV6-2/TRBV6-3; len: 15; j_gene: TRBJ1-1
CDR3aa: CASSISGNSGNTIYF; v_gene: TRBV19; len: 15; j_gene: TRBJ1-3
CDR3aa: CASSTGLAGYEDTGELFF; v_gene: TRBV27; len: 18; j_gene: TRBJ2-2
CDR3aa: CASSSGSNQPQHF; v_gene: TRBV2; len: 13; j_gene: TRBJ1-5
CDR3aa: CASAFESVGSLRSYNEQFF; v_gene: TRBV9; len: 19; j_gene: TRBJ2-1
CDR3aa: CASSMVSGQSSYEQYF; v_gene: TRBV21-1; len: 16; j_gene: TRBJ2-7
CDR3aa: CASQPLTGANTEAFF; v_gene: TRBV19; len: 15; j_gene: TRBJ1-1
CDR3aa: CASSLRAGLAGGSNEQFF; v_gene: TRBV7-8; len: 18; j_gene: TRBJ2-1
CDR3aa: CASSFLSGGNTEAFF; v_gene: TRBV11-2; len: 15; j_gene: TRBJ1-1
CDR3aa: CSVERRDRSFDEQFF; v_gene: TRBV29-1; len: 15; j_gene: TRBJ2-1
CDR3aa: CAWSVLETQYF; v_gene: TRBV30; len: 11; j_gene: TRBJ2-5
CDR3aa: CASSFNLNSGTDTQYF; v_gene: TRBV5-4; len: 16; j_gene: TRBJ2-3